Reported below is one T cell receptor (beta chain). TCRdb keeps only in-frame clones here, not all; method: immunoSEQ multiplex PCR. The sample carries about 190,000 clones, 86% recorded once. The data belong to a study of cytomegalovirus exposure and HLA in healthy donors. V gave up 7 bases and J gave up 6 bases; unmatched junction bases: 17. This CDR3 is 17 amino acids long. Germline V gene sequence: CDR1 SEHNR, CDR2 FQNEAQ (reference sequence). This chain links TRBV7-9 with TRBJ2-2; 7 nucleotides align to TRBD1. Input material: PBMCs. This TCR was recovered from a woman between 18 and 29 years old in good health and CMV-seronegative. The CDR3 reads CASTWIDPGQLAGELFF. CDR3 nucleotide sequence: TGTGCCAGCACTTGGATCGACCCGGGACAGCTAGCCGGGGAGCTGTTTTTT.